A selection of T cell receptor beta chains follows, all from one sample in a study of technical replicates of blood from a few donors. Sequenced by immunoSEQ multiplex PCR; TCRdb stores in-frame clones only, minus some. The sample lists under 95,000 clones; around 94% were seen once. The sequencing input was T cells isolated from PBMCs. These receptors all stem from a human donor in good health. Each CDR3 is given with its conserved first and last residue. Fields, in order: clone size, J gene, V gene, D gene, CDR3 protein, CDR3 DNA. The D gene is left open where the match is weak. Some rows have no size entry. The others give once, few or many, or a class for an expanded clone.

clone_size: .; j_call: TRBJ1-1; v_call: TRBV6-5; d_call: TRBD1; cdr3_aa: CASEHRQGLVRAFF; cdr3_nt: TGTGCCAGCGAGCATCGACAGGGGCTTGTGAGGGCTTTCTTT
clone_size: few; j_call: TRBJ1-4; v_call: TRBV2; d_call: .; cdr3_aa: CASSYRIGEKLFF; cdr3_nt: TGTGCCAGCAGTTACAGGATAGGTGAAAAACTGTTTTTT
clone_size: .; j_call: TRBJ2-7; v_call: TRBV5-4; d_call: .; cdr3_aa: CASGSYEQYF; cdr3_nt: TGTGCCAGCGGCAGTTACGAGCAGTACTTC
clone_size: .; j_call: TRBJ2-7; v_call: TRBV6-1; d_call: TRBD2; cdr3_aa: CASSETSGYEQYF; cdr3_nt: TGTGCCAGCAGTGAAACTAGCGGCTACGAGCAGTACTTC
clone_size: .; j_call: TRBJ2-5; v_call: TRBV7-9; d_call: .; cdr3_aa: CASSLGAGETQYF; cdr3_nt: TGTGCCAGCAGCTTAGGGGCGGGAGAGACCCAGTACTTC
clone_size: .; j_call: TRBJ2-5; v_call: TRBV2; d_call: .; cdr3_aa: CASTPYQTQYF; cdr3_nt: TGTGCCAGTACCCCCTATCAGACCCAGTACTTC
clone_size: .; j_call: TRBJ1-2; v_call: TRBV7-8; d_call: TRBD1; cdr3_aa: CASSLRDRGDGYTF; cdr3_nt: TGTGCCAGCAGCTTGCGGGACAGGGGAGATGGCTACACCTTC
clone_size: once; j_call: TRBJ1-1; v_call: TRBV7-9; d_call: .; cdr3_aa: CASSFDRTLMNTEAFF; cdr3_nt: TGTGCCAGCAGCTTCGACAGAACCCTCATGAACACTGAAGCTTTCTTT
clone_size: .; j_call: TRBJ2-7; v_call: TRBV6-1; d_call: .; cdr3_aa: CASSVADYYEQYF; cdr3_nt: TGTGCCAGCAGTGTGGCAGACTACTACGAGCAGTACTTC
clone_size: .; j_call: TRBJ2-1; v_call: TRBV6-6; d_call: TRBD2; cdr3_aa: CASSYRGRARNEQFF; cdr3_nt: TGTGCCAGCAGTTACCGCGGGAGGGCCCGCAATGAGCAGTTCTTC
clone_size: .; j_call: TRBJ2-7; v_call: TRBV7-6; d_call: TRBD1; cdr3_aa: CASSPETGGYEQYF; cdr3_nt: TGTGCCAGCAGCCCAGAGACAGGGGGGTACGAGCAGTACTTC
clone_size: .; j_call: TRBJ2-3; v_call: TRBV5-1; d_call: TRBD2; cdr3_aa: CASSFSSSGYTDTQYF; cdr3_nt: TGCGCCAGCAGCTTCAGCTCTAGCGGGTACACAGATACGCAGTATTTT
clone_size: .; j_call: TRBJ2-7; v_call: TRBV4-2; d_call: .; cdr3_aa: CASSQGTAAYEQYF; cdr3_nt: TGTGCCAGCAGCCAAGGGACAGCAGCCTACGAGCAGTACTTC
clone_size: .; j_call: TRBJ2-1; v_call: TRBV7-9; d_call: TRBD2; cdr3_aa: CASIRLAGGNEQFF; cdr3_nt: TGTGCCAGCATTCGACTAGCGGGGGGGAATGAGCAGTTCTTC
clone_size: few; j_call: TRBJ2-1; v_call: TRBV4-1; d_call: TRBD2; cdr3_aa: CASSQGTSGSSYNEQFF; cdr3_nt: TGCGCCAGCAGCCAAGGGACTAGCGGGAGTTCCTACAATGAGCAGTTCTTC
clone_size: .; j_call: TRBJ1-5; v_call: TRBV21-1; d_call: .; cdr3_aa: CASSKPRSRNSNQPQHF; cdr3_nt: TGTGCCAGCAGCAAACCAAGGTCCAGGAATAGCAATCAGCCCCAGCATTTT
clone_size: once; j_call: TRBJ1-1; v_call: TRBV5-4; d_call: TRBD1; cdr3_aa: CASSLAPRRGRGRVTEAFF; cdr3_nt: TGTGCCAGCAGCTTGGCCCCCAGAAGGGGCAGGGGGCGAGTCACTGAAGCTTTCTTT
clone_size: .; j_call: TRBJ1-2; v_call: TRBV9; d_call: .; cdr3_aa: CASSVKSEATNYGYTF; cdr3_nt: TGTGCCAGCAGCGTAAAGTCAGAGGCGACTAACTATGGCTACACCTTC
clone_size: once; j_call: TRBJ2-7; v_call: TRBV2; d_call: TRBD2; cdr3_aa: CASKRASGGSF; cdr3_nt: TGTGCCAGCAAAAGGGCTAGCGGGGGTTCCTTC
clone_size: .; j_call: TRBJ1-1; v_call: TRBV9; d_call: TRBD1; cdr3_aa: CASSVTGGNTEAFF; cdr3_nt: TGTGCCAGCAGCGTCACAGGGGGGAACACTGAAGCTTTCTTT
clone_size: many; j_call: TRBJ1-2; v_call: TRBV4-1; d_call: .; cdr3_aa: CASSQDRDYGYTF; cdr3_nt: TGCGCCAGCAGCCAAGATCGTGACTATGGCTACACCTTC
clone_size: .; j_call: TRBJ2-5; v_call: TRBV2; d_call: .; cdr3_aa: CASSGDPRGVKETQYF; cdr3_nt: TGTGCCAGTAGTGGAGATCCCCGCGGAGTCAAAGAGACCCAGTACTTC
clone_size: .; j_call: TRBJ2-7; v_call: TRBV5-1; d_call: TRBD2; cdr3_aa: CASSSDPGLAYEQYF; cdr3_nt: TGCGCCAGCAGCTCGGATCCGGGACTAGCATACGAGCAGTACTTC
clone_size: .; j_call: TRBJ1-1; v_call: TRBV29-1; d_call: .; cdr3_aa: CSVDRGHRMGTEAFF; cdr3_nt: TGCAGCGTTGATAGGGGACACCGGATGGGCACTGAAGCTTTCTTT
clone_size: .; j_call: TRBJ2-2; v_call: TRBV30; d_call: .; cdr3_aa: CAWIREAGELFF; cdr3_nt: TGTGCCTGGATTCGCGAAGCTGGGGAGCTGTTTTTT
clone_size: .; j_call: TRBJ1-2; v_call: TRBV6-5; d_call: .; cdr3_aa: CASSRDLRPSYGYTF; cdr3_nt: TGTGCCAGCAGCCGCGACTTAAGGCCCAGCTATGGCTACACCTTC
clone_size: .; j_call: TRBJ2-1; v_call: TRBV18; d_call: .; cdr3_aa: CASSPPGGGNEQFF; cdr3_nt: TGTGCCAGCTCACCACCAGGGGGGGGCAATGAGCAGTTCTTC
clone_size: .; j_call: TRBJ2-2; v_call: TRBV7-2; d_call: .; cdr3_aa: CASSLAMWVRSRELFF; cdr3_nt: TGTGCCAGCAGCTTAGCGATGTGGGTGAGGTCCCGGGAGCTGTTTTTT
clone_size: .; j_call: TRBJ2-7; v_call: TRBV4-2; d_call: TRBD1; cdr3_aa: CASSHPGQGFHYEQYF; cdr3_nt: TGTGCCAGCAGCCACCCGGGACAGGGTTTCCACTACGAGCAGTACTTC
clone_size: .; j_call: TRBJ2-4; v_call: TRBV6-5; d_call: TRBD2; cdr3_aa: CASSSTGLAGGQYF; cdr3_nt: TGTGCCAGCAGTTCCACCGGACTAGCGGGAGGTCAGTACTTC